The next 9 T cell receptor beta chains were all read from a single sample in a study of cytomegalovirus exposure and HLA in healthy donors. PCR primers comprised 60 Vbeta and 13 Jbeta primers. TCRdb keeps only in-frame clones here, not all; method: immunoSEQ multiplex PCR. The data hold 150,000 to 200,000 clones, with 75% to 85% observed a single time. The material sequenced was PBMCs. The receptors originated from a woman younger than 35 in good health and CMV-seropositive.

The chain employs TRBV4-1 and TRBJ1-5; D gene uncertain. The CDR3 is 17 residues long. Trimming cost V 2 bases and J 4 bases, with 18 bases left between them. Germline lookup yields CDR1 MGHRA and CDR2 YSYEKL. Here the CDR3 reads CASSQQSAGLGNQPQHF. CDR3 sequence (DNA): TGCGCCAGCAGCCAACAGTCAGCGGGGTTGGGGAATCAGCCCCAGCATTTT.

The genes are TRBV7-2 and TRBJ1-6; 8 bases align to TRBD1. This CDR3 region has 17 residues. With V trimmed by 2 bases and J by 9 bases, 12 bases remained unmatched. Germline-derived CDR1 and CDR2 are SGHTA and FQGNSA. The CDR3 DNA reads as TGTGCCAGCAGCTTACCCTCGGGACAGGTCGGGCGTTCACCCCTCCACTTT. The encoded protein is CASSLPSGQVGRSPLHF.

The chain recombines TRBV28 with TRBJ2-3; a weak D match, TRBD1 (6 bases). The germline V gene encodes CDR1 MDHEN and CDR2 SYDVKM. V was pared by 8 bases and J by 2 bases, with 17 bases between. There are 15 residues in the CDR3. The CDR3: CASRKEDRLTDTQYF. In DNA, the CDR3 is TGTGCCAGCCGCAAGGAGGACAGACTCACAGATACGCAGTATTTT.

V and J are TRBV11-2 and TRBJ1-2, with 8 bases that match TRBD1. This CDR3 is 17 amino acids long. The germline V gene has CDR1 SGHAT and CDR2 FQNNGV. The ends lost 5 bases at V and 5 bases at J; junction bases unmatched: 16. The CDR3: CASSRWATGVDRYGYTF. CDR3 bases: TGTGCCAGCAGCCGATGGGCGACAGGGGTGGATAGGTATGGCTACACCTTC.

This chain uses TRBV9 with TRBJ2-1; 12 bases map to TRBD2. Germline CDR1 reads SGDLS; CDR2 reads YYNGEE. Unmatched junction bases numbered 14, after V lost 4 bases and J lost 0 bases. The CDR3 contains 20 residues. CDR3 nucleotide sequence: TGTGCCAGCAGCCCCCAAAGTTTACTAGCGGGGGGCAGCTCCTACAATGAGCAGTTCTTC. Amino acids: CASSPQSLLAGGSSYNEQFF.

V usage is TRBV11-2 and J usage is TRBJ1-6; D might be TRBD1 (5 bases). Trimming removed 7 bases from V and 9 bases from J, with 19 bases in between. The CDR3 covers 15 residues. The V gene's germline CDR1 is SGHAT and CDR2 FQNNGV. The CDR3 coding sequence is TGTGCCAGCATAGGGGATACAGGTTCTAGTTCACCCCTCCACTTT. This gives the protein CASIGDTGSSSPLHF.

The chain recombines TRBV11-2 with TRBJ2-3, with a tentative D call TRBD2 (7 bases). CDR3 length equals 13 residues. V lost 5 bases and J lost 6, with 12 bases in between. Per germline, CDR1 SGHAT and CDR2 FQNNGV. CDR3 loop: CASSRGAPDTQYF. CDR3 DNA sequence: TGTGCCAGCAGCCGGGGGGCCCCCGATACGCAGTATTTT.

This clone has just one count. This chain uses TRBV7-9 with TRBJ2-1; the D gene is possibly TRBD1 (5 bases). Trimming shortened V by 2 bases and J by 2 bases, and 10 bases separated the two germline ends. Germline-derived CDR1 and CDR2 are SEHNR and FQNEAQ (reference sequence). This CDR3 comprises 15 residues. CDR3 bases: TGTGCCAGCAGCTTATTACAGGTAACCTACAATGAGCAGTTCTTC. It specifies CASSLLQVTYNEQFF.

The chain has TRBV7-7 and TRBJ2-2; D may be TRBD2 (7 bases). Germline CDR1 reads SSHAT; CDR2 reads FNYEAQ (reference sequence). The CDR3 extends over 16 amino acids. Trimming shortened V by 1 base and J by 6 bases, and 15 bases separated the two germline ends. In nucleotides, the CDR3 is TGTGCCAGCAGCTTAGAAGGGCGGGGGCTGTCCGGGGAGCTGTTTTTT. Translated: CASSLEGRGLSGELFF.